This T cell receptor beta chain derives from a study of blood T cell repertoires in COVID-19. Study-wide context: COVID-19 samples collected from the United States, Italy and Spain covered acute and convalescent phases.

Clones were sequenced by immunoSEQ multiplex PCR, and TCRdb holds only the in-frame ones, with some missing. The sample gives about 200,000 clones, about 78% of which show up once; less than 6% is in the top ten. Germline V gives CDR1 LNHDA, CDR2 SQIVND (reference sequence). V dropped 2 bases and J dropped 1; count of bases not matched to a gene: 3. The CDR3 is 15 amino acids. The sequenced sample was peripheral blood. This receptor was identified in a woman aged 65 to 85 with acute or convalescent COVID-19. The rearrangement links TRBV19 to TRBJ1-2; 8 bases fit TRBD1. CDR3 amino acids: CASSILDRDNYGYTF. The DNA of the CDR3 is TGTGCCAGTAGTATACTGGACAGGGATAACTATGGCTACACCTTC.